Below, one T cell receptor (beta chain) is given with its context. Its antigen is not identified. It was second doses at about 4 or about 12 weeks that were pooled. This specimen belongs to a study of T cell responses to AZD1222 COVID-19 vaccine. Findings and limits, study-wide: Every sample of the repertoires postdated the peak T cell response. Spike was spanned by vaccine-associated CD4 TCRs, with dominance at 160-218 and 743-854.

The V gene's germline CDR1 is SGHDT and CDR2 YYEEEE. V lost 2 bases and J lost 1; bases outside the gene matches: 8. The CDR3 length is 16 residues. TCRdb keeps only in-frame clones here, not all; method: immunoSEQ multiplex PCR. The table lists about 54,000 clones, 75% to 90% of them singletons. The receptor was isolated from an adult who received the AZD1222 COVID-19 vaccine. This specimen was peripheral blood, taken 28 days after the second AZD1222 dose. The J gene is TRBJ2-7, the V gene TRBV5-6, with 8 bases fitting TRBD2. The CDR3 sequence is CASSLPGTRGSYEQYF. The CDR3 region has the DNA TGTGCCAGCAGCTTACCCGGGACTAGGGGTTCCTACGAGCAGTACTTC.